The rows below give T cell receptor beta chains drawn from one sample of a study of blood T cell repertoires in COVID-19. Some clones are missing from TCRdb's copy, which holds only in-frame ones; the method was immunoSEQ multiplex PCR. The sample holds about 40,000 clones, around 83% seen once. The source material was peripheral blood. The receptors were sampled from a human donor in a cohort sampled during active COVID-19. Each CDR3 is given with its conserved first and last residue. The D gene is left open where the match is weak. A row's size may be missing; if present it is once, few, many or a size class.

TRBD1	TRBJ2-7	-	TRBV11-2	CASSLGRDSDYYEQYF	TGTGCCAGCAGCTTAGGTAGGGACAGCGACTACTACGAGCAGTACTTC
TRBD1	TRBJ1-5	-	TRBV18	CASSPDGRGNNQPQHF	TGTGCCAGCTCACCAGATGGCAGGGGGAACAATCAGCCCCAGCATTTT
-	TRBJ2-7	-	TRBV7-8	CASSMTAYEQYF	TGTGCCAGCAGCATGACTGCATACGAGCAGTACTTC
-	TRBJ2-5	-	TRBV5-1	CASSLAMDSGVGTQYF	TGCGCCAGCAGCTTGGCCATGGACAGCGGGGTCGGGACCCAGTACTTC
-	TRBJ1-6	-	TRBV5-4	CASTPGRTGNSPLHF	TGTGCCAGCACCCCGGGGAGGACGGGTAATTCACCCCTCCACTTT
TRBD1	TRBJ2-1	-	TRBV5-1	CASSLDLGDRVTEQFF	TGCGCCAGCAGCTTGGACCTTGGGGACAGGGTTACTGAGCAGTTCTTC
-	TRBJ1-5	-	TRBV6-6	CASSYDGRVGQPQHF	TGTGCCAGCAGTTACGACGGCAGGGTGGGTCAGCCCCAGCATTTT
-	TRBJ2-1	-	TRBV5-1	CASSLGEVNNEQFF	TGCGCCAGCAGCTTGGGGGAGGTAAACAATGAGCAGTTCTTC
-	TRBJ2-3	once	TRBV19	CASSTGGWADTQYF	TGTGCCAGTAGTACAGGGGGGTGGGCAGATACGCAGTATTTT
-	TRBJ1-1	once	TRBV5-4	CASSLAAGNTEAFF	TGTGCCAGCAGCTTGGCCGCGGGGAACACTGAAGCTTTCTTT
-	TRBJ1-3	-	TRBV7-2	CASSLDSSGNTIYF	TGTGCCAGCAGCTTAGACAGCAGTGGAAACACCATATATTTT
-	TRBJ2-7	-	TRBV28	CASSSIYEQYF	TGTGCCAGCAGTTCCATTTACGAGCAGTACTTC
-	TRBJ1-5	-	TRBV19	CASQGGHQSNQPQHF	TGTGCCAGTCAAGGGGGACACCAGAGCAATCAGCCCCAGCATTTT
-	TRBJ2-1	once	TRBV25-1	CASRESGSYNEQFF	TGTGCCAGCAGAGAGAGCGGGTCCTACAATGAGCAGTTCTTC
TRBD1	TRBJ1-1	-	TRBV6-5	CASNTGTGGTEAFF	TGTGCCAGCAACACCGGGACAGGGGGCACTGAAGCTTTCTTT
-	TRBJ2-3	-	TRBV11-3	CASSSLEADTQYF	TGTGCCAGCAGCTCATTAGAGGCAGATACGCAGTATTTT
-	TRBJ2-3	-	TRBV5-1	CASSLPGGSTDTQYF	TGCGCCAGCAGCTTGCCCGGGGGAAGCACAGATACGCAGTATTTT
-	TRBJ2-5	-	TRBV7-6	CASSHPGLGREETQYF	TGTGCCAGCAGCCACCCCGGTCTGGGCCGCGAGGAGACCCAGTACTTC
-	TRBJ1-5	-	TRBV6-1	CASSEAPGHAGQPQHF	TGTGCCAGCAGTGAAGCTCCAGGGCACGCGGGGCAGCCCCAGCATTTT
-	TRBJ1-2	-	TRBV4-1	CASSRTTQGANYGYTF	TGCGCCAGCAGCCGCACTACACAGGGAGCTAACTATGGCTACACCTTC
TRBD1	TRBJ2-4	-	TRBV29-1	CSVEGSGGGNIQYF	TGCAGCGTTGAGGGTTCAGGGGGCGGAAACATTCAGTACTTC
TRBD1	TRBJ2-2	-	TRBV10-3	CAIPRQGAITGELFF	TGTGCCATCCCACGACAGGGGGCGATCACCGGGGAGCTGTTTTTT
-	TRBJ1-1	-	TRBV27	CASSFRGMNTEAFF	TGTGCCAGCAGCTTTAGGGGGATGAACACTGAAGCTTTCTTT
TRBD2	TRBJ2-5	-	TRBV5-1	CASSFGGGETQYF	TGCGCCAGCAGCTTCGGCGGGGGAGAGACCCAGTACTTC
-	TRBJ2-1	-	TRBV6-4	CASIQHRVAFF	TGTGCCAGCATTCAGCACAGGGTAGCGTTCTTC
TRBD1	TRBJ2-7	few	TRBV5-1	CASSWRGDRGQEQYF	TGCGCCAGCAGCTGGCGAGGGGACAGGGGGCAAGAGCAGTACTTC
-	TRBJ1-1	-	TRBV9	CASSVGAGMNTEAFF	TGTGCCAGCAGCGTAGGGGCAGGGATGAACACTGAAGCTTTCTTT
TRBD1	TRBJ1-1	-	TRBV5-1	CASSLDQGARTEAFF	TGCGCCAGCAGCTTGGATCAGGGGGCAAGGACTGAAGCTTTCTTT
-	TRBJ2-7	-	TRBV5-1	CARSWAGGGGYEQYF	TGCGCCCGCAGCTGGGCCGGGGGAGGGGGCTACGAGCAGTACTTC
TRBD1	TRBJ2-1	once	TRBV6-6	CASRWTGYPEQFF	TGTGCCAGCAGGTGGACAGGGTATCCTGAGCAGTTCTTC
-	TRBJ1-3	-	TRBV7-2	CASSLSGVGNTIYF	TGTGCCAGCAGCTTATCCGGGGTTGGAAACACCATATATTTT
-	TRBJ2-1	-	TRBV7-9	CASSLWQGGSYNEQFF	TGTGCCAGCAGCTTATGGCAGGGCGGAAGCTACAATGAGCAGTTCTTC
TRBD1	TRBJ2-1	-	TRBV7-3	CASSRQGGYNEQFF	TGTGCCAGCAGCAGACAGGGGGGGTACAATGAGCAGTTCTTC
-	TRBJ2-7	-	TRBV3-1/TRBV3-2	CASSQDFRGEQYF	TGTGCCAGCAGCCAAGATTTCCGGGGCGAGCAGTACTTC
-	TRBJ2-5	-	TRBV15	CATSRETQGQETQYF	TGTGCCACCAGCAGAGAAACGCAGGGCCAAGAGACCCAGTACTTC
TRBD1	TRBJ2-5	-	TRBV10-1	CASKGRTGGLKTQYF	TGCGCCAGCAAAGGCCGGACAGGGGGCTTGAAGACCCAGTACTTC